The 2 T cell receptor beta chains below were found in one sample sequenced in a study of siplizumab effects on memory and regulatory T cells. The data were produced by immunoSEQ multiplex PCR, yet TCRdb's version contains in-frame clones alone and is incomplete. This table has 65,000 to 70,000 clones, roughly 88% appearing once. Sequencing was done on a sample of Tregs sorted from blood. These TCRs come from a human donor in good health.

This sequence joins TRBV7-2 and TRBJ2-7; 8 bases agree with TRBD2. Germline CDR1 is SGHTA and CDR2 is FQGNSA. The CDR3 is made up of 17 amino acids. The junction had 17 bases not matched to a gene; V was cut back by 4 bases and J by 6 bases. The CDR3 sequence: CASSSRRGGTSQSEQYF. For the CDR3, the DNA is TGTGCCAGCAGCTCCCGAAGGGGAGGGACTAGTCAGTCCGAGCAGTACTTC.

This chain links TRBV5-1 with TRBJ1-3; D gene uncertain. Trimming left V 4 bases short and J 1 base short, with 12 bases between. Germline CDR1 reads SGHRS; CDR2 reads YFSETQ. The CDR3 totals 15 residues. CDR3 in DNA: TGCGCCAGCAGCCCGGATCCAAAATCTGGAAACACCATATATTTT. Translating it yields CASSPDPKSGNTIYF.